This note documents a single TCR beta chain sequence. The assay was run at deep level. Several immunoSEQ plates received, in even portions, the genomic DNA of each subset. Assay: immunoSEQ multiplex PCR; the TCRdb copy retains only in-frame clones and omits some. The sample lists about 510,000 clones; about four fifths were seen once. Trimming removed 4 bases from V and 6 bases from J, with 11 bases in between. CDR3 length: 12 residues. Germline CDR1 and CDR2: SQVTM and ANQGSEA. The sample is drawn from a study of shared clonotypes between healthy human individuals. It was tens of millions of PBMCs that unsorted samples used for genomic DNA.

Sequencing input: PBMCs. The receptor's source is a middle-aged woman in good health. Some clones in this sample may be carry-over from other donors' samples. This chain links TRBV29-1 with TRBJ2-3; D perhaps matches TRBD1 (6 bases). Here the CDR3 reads CSVAGEVDTQYF. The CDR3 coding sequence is TGCAGCGTTGCAGGGGAAGTGGATACGCAGTATTTT.